These 10 T cell receptor beta chains originate from one sample sequenced in a study of Ad26.COV2.S vaccination and SARS-CoV-2 variants. Stated treatment: some 19 received Ad26.COV2.S at low or high dose, single or two shots; about 5 received placebo; per-sample allocation not given. Vaccine and placebo recipients were sampled on day 63 after the first injection. Clones were sequenced by immunoSEQ multiplex PCR, and TCRdb holds only the in-frame ones, with some missing. The sample includes about 350,000 clones, around 89% of them seen just once. This specimen consisted of peripheral blood, obtained in a trial of Ad26.COV2.S vaccine versus placebo. The receptors originated from a person between 18 and 65 years old who received the Ad26.COV2.S COVID-19 vaccine or a placebo.

The V call is TRBV7-2, the J call TRBJ2-3, with D hard to call. Trimming left V 2 bases short and J 6 bases short, with 12 bases between. CDR1 and CDR2 from the germline V gene are SGHTA and FQGNSA. This CDR3 comprises 14 residues. The CDR3 DNA follows: TGTGCCAGCAGCTTAACCTACTACGGCGATACGCAGTATTTT. It encodes CASSLTYYGDTQYF.

V usage is TRBV28 and J usage is TRBJ2-7; possibly TRBD2 for D (7 bases). V was cut by 7 bases and J by 2 bases, with 18 bases left in between. The CDR3 is 15 amino acids. Germline V gene lookup returns CDR1 MDHEN and CDR2 SYDVKM. Here the CDR3 DNA reads TGTGCCAGCAAAGAGGGGGAGGGTTGGACCTACGAGCAGTACTTC. This codes for CASKEGEGWTYEQYF.

In this sample, this clone turned up once. This chain connects TRBV7-2 to TRBJ2-6, with D maybe TRBD2 (6 bases). V shed 4 bases and J shed 1 base, with 8 bases lying between them. Germline CDR1 and CDR2: SGHTA and FQGNSA. The CDR3 has 15 residues. The DNA for the CDR3 is TGTGCCAGCAGCTACGGGGGATCTGGGGCCAACGTCCTGACTTTC. Encoded protein: CASSYGGSGANVLTF.

V is TRBV5-5 and J is TRBJ2-2; 7 bases align to TRBD1. The germline V gene encodes CDR1 SGHKS and CDR2 YYEKEE (reference sequence). This CDR3 has 14 amino acids. With V trimmed by 4 bases and J by 0 bases, 0 bases remained unmatched. The CDR3 reads CASSGTANTGELFF. CDR3 coding DNA: TGTGCCAGCAGCGGGACAGCGAACACCGGGGAGCTGTTTTTT. Drawing the rest from reference TRBV5-5 and TRBJ2-2, the complete variable domain is DAGVTQSPTHLIKTRGQQVTLRCSPISGHKSVSWYQQVLGQGPQFIFQYYEKEERGRGNFPDRFSARQFPNYSSELNVNALLLGDSALYLCASSGTANTGELFFGEGSRLTVL.

The chain has TRBV29-1 and TRBJ2-7; no definite D call. V was cut by 3 bases and J by 3 bases, with 6 bases left in between. This CDR3 region has 11 residues. In germline, CDR1 is SQVTM, CDR2 ANQGSEA. CDR3 coding DNA: TGCAGCGTTGAGGACCGCTACGAGCAGTACTTC. The encoded protein is CSVEDRYEQYF.

This clone has just a few counts. The chain is built from TRBV28 and TRBJ1-2; TRBD1 is a possible D gene (5 bases). CDR3 length equals 14 residues. V was clipped by 6 bases and J by 2 bases, with 13 bases between them. Per germline, CDR1 MDHEN and CDR2 SYDVKM. The CDR3 spells CASSYRDRNYGYTF. The CDR3 DNA reads as TGTGCCAGCAGCTATCGAGACAGAAACTATGGCTACACCTTC.

In this sample, this clone turned up once. The V call is TRBV19, the J call TRBJ2-7, with D tentatively TRBD1 (5 bases). Germline CDR1 LNHDA, CDR2 SQIVND (reference sequence). The CDR3 is 15 residues long. Trimming removed 1 base at V and 2 bases at J, with 12 bases between. This chain's CDR3 is CASSIGQTYPYEQYF. The CDR3 nucleotides are TGTGCCAGTAGTATAGGACAGACTTACCCCTACGAGCAGTACTTC. Together with reference TRBV19 and TRBJ2-7, the CDR3 gives the full variable domain: DGGITQSPKYLFRKEGQNVTLSCEQNLNHDAMYWYRQDPGQGLRLIYYSQIVNDFQKGDIAEGYSVSREKKESFPLTVTSAQKNPTAFYLCASSIGQTYPYEQYFGPGTRLTVT.

V and J are TRBV4-1 and TRBJ2-1; 8 bases map to TRBD2. The CDR3 spans 17 residues. J lost 5 bases, V lost 0 bases, and 9 bases had no gene match. The V gene's germline CDR1 is MGHRA and CDR2 YSYEKL. The CDR3 reads CASSQEWKAGGNNEQFF. CDR3 coding DNA: TGCGCCAGCAGCCAAGAATGGAAGGCGGGGGGAAACAATGAGCAGTTCTTC.

The rearrangement joins TRBV28 to TRBJ1-4; 10 positions agree with TRBD1. CDR3 size: 16 residues. The trim removed 0 bases at V and 4 bases at J, leaving 2 bases unmatched. The germline CDR1 and CDR2 sequences are MDHEN and SYDVKM. CDR3 nucleotides: TGTGCCAGCAGTTTATGGGGACAGGGGTTTAATGAAAAACTGTTTTTT. It codes for CASSLWGQGFNEKLFF.

This clone has more than one count but fewer than ten. V and J are TRBV9 and TRBJ2-7; D possibly corresponds to TRBD2 (6 bases). The CDR3 consists of 14 residues. Trimming removed 3 bases at V and 2 bases at J, with 12 bases between. CDR1 SGDLS and CDR2 YYNGEE come from the germline V gene. The CDR3 sequence is CASSAGDGPYEQYF. The CDR3 DNA is TGTGCCAGCAGCGCGGGGGACGGCCCCTACGAGCAGTACTTC. Using reference TRBV9 and TRBJ2-7 for the parts outside the CDR3, the full variable domain is DSGVTQTPKHLITATGQRVTLRCSPRSGDLSVYWYQQSLDQGLQFLIQYYNGEERAKGNILERFSAQQFPDLHSELNLSSLELGDSALYFCASSAGDGPYEQYFGPGTRLTVT.